This T cell receptor beta chain came from a study of OX40 agonist ivuxolimab in advanced cancers. Study findings and constraints: More expanded clones were seen, on average, in CD8+ T cells than in CD4+.

As to this clone: The antigen remains unidentified.

Only in-frame clones appear in the TCRdb table, and some are missing; sequencing was by immunoSEQ multiplex PCR. The sample has some 40,000 clones; 90% to 95% are singletons. V was clipped by 2 bases and J by 2 bases; unmatched bases: 6. The germline gives CDR1 MDHEN, CDR2 SYDVKM. CDR3 length equals 17 residues. This specimen consisted of CD4+ or CD8+ T cells sorted from blood, obtained in a trial of the OX40 agonist ivuxolimab. This receptor was obtained from an adult with an advanced solid tumor such as melanoma, head and neck, liver or kidney cancer. V usage is TRBV28 and J usage is TRBJ2-1; 10 bases align to TRBD2. The CDR3 reads CASSLRTSGLTYNEQFF. CDR3 coding DNA: TGTGCCAGCAGTTTAAGGACTAGCGGCCTTACCTACAATGAGCAGTTCTTC. Based on the CDR3 plus reference TRBV28 and TRBJ2-1, the full variable domain is DVKVTQSSRYLVKRTGEKVFLECVQDMDHENMFWYRQDPGLGLRLIYFSYDVKMKEKGDIPEGYSVSREKKERFSLILESASTNQTSMYLCASSLRTSGLTYNEQFFGPGTRLTVL.